The following is a TCR beta chain sequence with its context. In the authors' workflow: Amplifying reference gene primers gave estimates of nucleated cell counts. The assay was immunoSEQ multiplex PCR, and TCRdb's table has in-frame clones only and misses some. The D gene and trimming were derived from the DNA, and the V and J assignments and clone size from that table. The data hold about 140,000 clones, with about 87% observed a single time. This CDR3 has 16 amino acids. The ends were cut back, 4 bases at V and 4 bases at J, with 16 bases in the middle. CDR1 and CDR2 (germline): MGHDK, SYGVNS. The sample is drawn from a study of blood T cell repertoires in COVID-19. Study as a whole: Samples taken during acute and convalescent COVID-19 were collected in the United States, Italy and Spain. T cells, B-cell-depleted T cells, or PBMCs supplied cDNA or gDNA.

Recruitment covered about two dozen US areas and drew participants whose ages spanned roughly 18 to 100 years. This TCR was sampled from a man in his sixties who had recovered from COVID-19. The chain combines TRBV25-1 with TRBJ2-2; D possibly corresponds to TRBD1 (6 bases). The specimen was PBMCs or T cells enriched from blood (not recorded which). The CDR3 region is CASSVARTASTGELFF. In nucleotides, the CDR3 is TGTGCCAGCAGTGTGGCAAGGACAGCGAGCACCGGGGAGCTGTTTTTT.